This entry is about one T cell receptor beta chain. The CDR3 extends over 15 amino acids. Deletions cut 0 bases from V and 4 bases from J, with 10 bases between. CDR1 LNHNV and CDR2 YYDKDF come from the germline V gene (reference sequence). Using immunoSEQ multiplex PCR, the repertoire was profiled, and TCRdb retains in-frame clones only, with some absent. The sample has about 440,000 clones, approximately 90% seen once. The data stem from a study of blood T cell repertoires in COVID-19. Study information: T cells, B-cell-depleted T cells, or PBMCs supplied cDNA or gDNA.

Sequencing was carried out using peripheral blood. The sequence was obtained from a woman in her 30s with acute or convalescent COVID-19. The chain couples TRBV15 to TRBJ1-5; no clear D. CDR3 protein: CATSRESARNQPQHF. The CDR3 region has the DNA TGTGCCACCAGCAGAGAGTCGGCTAGGAATCAGCCCCAGCATTTT.